This TCR beta chain was sequenced during a study of naive and memory T cell subsets. The study, taken as a whole, reports: The RNA method is potentially sensitive to activation and differentiation changes.

Treatment indicated: skin biopsy from PPD injection site in Mantoux-positive individual. An oligonucleotide containing a UMI was ligated to the 3' end of TCR cDNA. Biopsied sites were PPD injections in people with a positive Mantoux test. About this clonotype: Its target is unknown.

This CDR3 has 17 residues. V dropped 3 bases and J dropped 6 bases, with 18 bases sitting between them. From germline, CDR1 is MNHEY and CDR2 SMNVEV (reference sequence). The SP2 primer and nested alpha and beta constant region primers amplified ligated cDNA in four rounds. TCRdb re-derived calls from the UMI-ligation and nested PCR reads in MiXCR, one entry per CDR3 protein. The sample carries some 40,000 distinct CDR3 sequences, approximately 11% recorded once. Sequenced material: skin, taken from a tuberculin skin test site. This receptor was identified in an adult in good health. The chain links TRBV27 to TRBJ1-6, with a possible D match to TRBD1 (5 bases). The CDR3, as DNA: TGTGCCAGCAGTTTTCGTGCGGGGGGGGTGGCTAATTCACCCCTCCACTTT. Protein product: CASSFRAGGVANSPLHF.